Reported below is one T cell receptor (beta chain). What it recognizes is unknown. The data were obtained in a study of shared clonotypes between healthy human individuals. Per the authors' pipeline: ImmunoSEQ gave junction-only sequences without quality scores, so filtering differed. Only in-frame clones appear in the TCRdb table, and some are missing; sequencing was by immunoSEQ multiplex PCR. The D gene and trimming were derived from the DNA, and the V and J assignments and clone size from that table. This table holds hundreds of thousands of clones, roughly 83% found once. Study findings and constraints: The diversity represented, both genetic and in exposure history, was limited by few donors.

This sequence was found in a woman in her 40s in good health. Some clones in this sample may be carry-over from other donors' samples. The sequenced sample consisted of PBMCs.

As DNA, the CDR3 is TGCGCCAGCAGCCAACAGGGAGGCTACGAGCAGTACTTC. Amino acids: CASSQQGGYEQYF. The chain has TRBV4-3 and TRBJ2-7, with D possibly being TRBD2 (6 bases). Per germline, CDR1 LGHNA and CDR2 YSLEER. V was clipped by 2 bases and J by 3 bases, with 8 bases between them. The CDR3 is made up of 13 amino acids.